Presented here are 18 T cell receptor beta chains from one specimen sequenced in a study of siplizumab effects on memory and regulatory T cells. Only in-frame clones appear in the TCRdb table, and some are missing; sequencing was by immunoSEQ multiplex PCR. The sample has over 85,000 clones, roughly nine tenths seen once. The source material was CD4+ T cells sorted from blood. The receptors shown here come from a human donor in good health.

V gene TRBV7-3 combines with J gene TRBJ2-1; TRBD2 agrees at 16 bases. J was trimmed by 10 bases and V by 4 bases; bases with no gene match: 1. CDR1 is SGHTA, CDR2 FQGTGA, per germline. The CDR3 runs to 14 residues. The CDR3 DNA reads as TGTGCCAGCAGCTCGGGACTAGCGGGAGGGGAGCAGTTCTTC. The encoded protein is CASSSGLAGGEQFF. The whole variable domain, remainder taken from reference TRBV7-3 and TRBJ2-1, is GAGVSQTPSNKVTEKGKYVELRCDPISGHTALYWYRQSLGQGPEFLIYFQGTGAADDSGLPNDRFFAVRPEGSVSTLKIQRTERGDSAVYLCASSSGLAGGEQFFGPGTRLTVL.

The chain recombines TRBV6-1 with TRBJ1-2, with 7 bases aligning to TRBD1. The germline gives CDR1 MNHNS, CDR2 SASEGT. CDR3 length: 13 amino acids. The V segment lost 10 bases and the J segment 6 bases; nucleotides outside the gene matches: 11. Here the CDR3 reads CATRQGDYNGYTF. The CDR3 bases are TGTGCCACCCGACAGGGAGATTATAATGGCTACACCTTC.

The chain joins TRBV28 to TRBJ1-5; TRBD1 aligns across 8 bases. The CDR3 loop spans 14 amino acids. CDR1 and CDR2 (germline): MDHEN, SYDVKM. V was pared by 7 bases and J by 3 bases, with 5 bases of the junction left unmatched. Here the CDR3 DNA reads TGTGCCAGCACCCCAGGGGGCAACAATCAGCCCCAGCATTTT. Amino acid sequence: CASTPGGNNQPQHF.

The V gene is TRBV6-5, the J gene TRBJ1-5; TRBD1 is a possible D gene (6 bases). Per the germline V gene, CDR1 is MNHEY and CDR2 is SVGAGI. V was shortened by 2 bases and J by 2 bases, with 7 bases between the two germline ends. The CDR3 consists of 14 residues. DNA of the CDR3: TGTGCCAGCAGTTACAGGGGGGGCAATCAGCCCCAGCATTTT. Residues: CASSYRGGNQPQHF.

Here the CDR3 reads CATSRDPNQPQHF. The CDR3 coding sequence is TGTGCCACCAGCAGAGACCCCAATCAGCCCCAGCATTTT. The chain recombines TRBV15 with TRBJ1-5, with D unresolved. Between the trimmed V and J ends, which lost 0 bases and 3 bases, there was a span of 3 bases. There are 13 residues in the CDR3. Germline CDR1 is LNHNV and CDR2 is YYDKDF (reference sequence).

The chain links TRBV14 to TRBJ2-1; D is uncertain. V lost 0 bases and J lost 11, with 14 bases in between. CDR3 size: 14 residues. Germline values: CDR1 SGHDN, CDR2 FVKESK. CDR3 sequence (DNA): TGTGCCAGCAGCCAAGAAGTCGCGTCCTCCCAGCAGTTCTTC. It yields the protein CASSQEVASSQQFF. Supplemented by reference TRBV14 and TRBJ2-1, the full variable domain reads EAGVTQFPSHSVIEKGQTVTLRCDPISGHDNLYWYRRVMGKEIKFLLHFVKESKQDESGMPNNRFLAERTGGTYSTLKVQPAELEDSGVYFCASSQEVASSQQFFGPGTRLTVL.

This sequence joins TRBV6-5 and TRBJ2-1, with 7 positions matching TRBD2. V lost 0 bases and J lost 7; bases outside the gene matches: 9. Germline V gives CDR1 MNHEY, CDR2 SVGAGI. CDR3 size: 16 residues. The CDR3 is CASSYSSGPSGNEQFF. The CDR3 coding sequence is TGTGCCAGCAGTTACTCTAGCGGGCCGTCGGGAAATGAGCAGTTCTTC.

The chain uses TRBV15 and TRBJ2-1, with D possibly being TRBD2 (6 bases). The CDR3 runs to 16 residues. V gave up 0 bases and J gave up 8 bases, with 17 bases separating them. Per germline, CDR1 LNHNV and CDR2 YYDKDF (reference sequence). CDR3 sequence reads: CATSREKHLLADEQFF. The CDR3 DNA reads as TGTGCCACCAGCAGAGAAAAACACCTCTTAGCGGATGAGCAGTTCTTC.

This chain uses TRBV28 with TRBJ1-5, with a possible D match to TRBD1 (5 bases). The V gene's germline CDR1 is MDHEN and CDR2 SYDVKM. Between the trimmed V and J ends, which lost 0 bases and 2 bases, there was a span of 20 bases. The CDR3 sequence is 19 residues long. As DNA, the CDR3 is TGTGCCAGCAGTTTATGCCGTGCAGGGTGTATATTGGGCAATCAGCCCCAGCATTTT. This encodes CASSLCRAGCILGNQPQHF.

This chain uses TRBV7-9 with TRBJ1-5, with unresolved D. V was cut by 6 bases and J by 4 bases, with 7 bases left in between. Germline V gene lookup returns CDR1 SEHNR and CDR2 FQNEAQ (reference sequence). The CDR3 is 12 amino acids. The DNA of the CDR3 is TGTGCCAGCAGGGTGGGGAATCAGCCCCAGCATTTT. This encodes CASRVGNQPQHF.

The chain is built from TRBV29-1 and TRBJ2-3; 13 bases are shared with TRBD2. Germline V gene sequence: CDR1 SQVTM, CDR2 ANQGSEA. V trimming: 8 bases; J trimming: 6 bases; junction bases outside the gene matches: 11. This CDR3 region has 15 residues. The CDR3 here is CSTAGTSGTRDTQYF. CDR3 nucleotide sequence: TGCAGCACGGCGGGGACTAGCGGGACCCGGGATACGCAGTATTTT.

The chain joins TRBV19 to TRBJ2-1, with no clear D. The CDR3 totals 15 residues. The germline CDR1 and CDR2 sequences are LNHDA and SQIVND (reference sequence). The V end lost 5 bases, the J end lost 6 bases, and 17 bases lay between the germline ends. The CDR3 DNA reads TGTGCCAGTAGTCGCCCGAGCGCCTCCCGCAATGAGCAGTTCTTC. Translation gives CASSRPSASRNEQFF.

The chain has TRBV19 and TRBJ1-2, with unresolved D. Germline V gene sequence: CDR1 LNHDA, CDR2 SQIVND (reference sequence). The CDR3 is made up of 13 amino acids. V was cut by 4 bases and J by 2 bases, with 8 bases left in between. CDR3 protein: CASSRTGNYGYTF. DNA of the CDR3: TGTGCCAGTAGTAGGACCGGCAACTATGGCTACACCTTC. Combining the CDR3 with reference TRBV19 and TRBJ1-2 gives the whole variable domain DGGITQSPKYLFRKEGQNVTLSCEQNLNHDAMYWYRQDPGQGLRLIYYSQIVNDFQKGDIAEGYSVSREKKESFPLTVTSAQKNPTAFYLCASSRTGNYGYTFGSGTRLTVV.

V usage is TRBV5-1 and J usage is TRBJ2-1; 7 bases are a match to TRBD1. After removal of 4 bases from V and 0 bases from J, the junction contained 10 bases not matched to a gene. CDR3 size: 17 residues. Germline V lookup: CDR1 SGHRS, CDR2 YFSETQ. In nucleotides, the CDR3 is TGCGCCAGCAGCGCGTCACAGGGGAAAAGCTCCTACAATGAGCAGTTCTTC. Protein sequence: CASSASQGKSSYNEQFF.

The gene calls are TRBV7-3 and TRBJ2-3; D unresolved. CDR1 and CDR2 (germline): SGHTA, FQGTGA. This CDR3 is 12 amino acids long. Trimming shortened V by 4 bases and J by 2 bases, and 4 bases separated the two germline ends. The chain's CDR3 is CASSSLTDTQYF. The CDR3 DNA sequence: TGTGCCAGCAGCTCTCTCACAGATACGCAGTATTTT. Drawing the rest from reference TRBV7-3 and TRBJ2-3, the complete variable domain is GAGVSQTPSNKVTEKGKYVELRCDPISGHTALYWYRQSLGQGPEFLIYFQGTGAADDSGLPNDRFFAVRPEGSVSTLKIQRTERGDSAVYLCASSSLTDTQYFGPGTRLTVL.

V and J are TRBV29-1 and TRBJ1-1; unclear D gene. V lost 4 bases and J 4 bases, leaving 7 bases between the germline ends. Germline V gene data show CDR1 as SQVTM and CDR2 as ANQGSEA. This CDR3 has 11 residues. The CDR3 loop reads CSVVRTTEAFF. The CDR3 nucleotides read TGCAGCGTTGTTAGGACCACTGAAGCTTTCTTT.

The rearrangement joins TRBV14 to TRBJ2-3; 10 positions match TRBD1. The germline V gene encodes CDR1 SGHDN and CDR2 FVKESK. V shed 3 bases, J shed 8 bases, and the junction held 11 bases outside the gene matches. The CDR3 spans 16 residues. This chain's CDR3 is CASSQIPGQGFFTQYF. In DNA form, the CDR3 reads TGTGCCAGCAGCCAGATACCGGGACAGGGGTTTTTTACGCAGTATTTT.

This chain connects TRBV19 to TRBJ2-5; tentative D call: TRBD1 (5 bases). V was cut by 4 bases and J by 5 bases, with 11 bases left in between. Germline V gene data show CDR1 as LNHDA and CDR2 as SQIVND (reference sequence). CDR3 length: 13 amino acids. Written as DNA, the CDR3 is TGTGCCAGTAGTACCAGGGAAGGGGAGACCCAGTACTTC. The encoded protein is CASSTREGETQYF.